These 8 T cell receptor beta chains were all obtained from the same sample, sequenced in a study of cytomegalovirus exposure and HLA in healthy donors. PCR involved 60 Vbeta and 13 Jbeta primers. The method was immunoSEQ multiplex PCR; TCRdb's version includes in-frame clones alone and lacks a portion of them. The repertoire table contains about 130,000 clones. Sequencing was performed on PBMCs. These receptors came from a man younger than 35 in good health and CMV-seronegative.

The CDR3: CASSIPGATGELFF. The CDR3 nucleotides read TGTGCCAGTAGTATCCCTGGGGCCACCGGGGAGCTGTTTTTT. V usage is TRBV19 and J usage is TRBJ2-2, with D possibly TRBD1 on 5 matching bases. The CDR3 extends over 14 amino acids. In germline, CDR1 is LNHDA, CDR2 SQIVND (reference sequence). Trimming stripped 3 bases from V and 4 bases from J, with 9 bases between.

J is TRBJ2-2 and V is TRBV9; D is uncertain. Per germline, CDR1 SGDLS and CDR2 YYNGEE. Trimming stripped 4 bases from V and 4 bases from J, with 11 bases between. The CDR3 is made up of 14 amino acids. CDR3 DNA: TGTGCCAGCAGCCCCGGGTTACCCACCGGGGAGCTGTTTTTT. It encodes CASSPGLPTGELFF.

The chain links TRBV28 to TRBJ1-1; D perhaps matches TRBD1 (6 bases). Germline V lookup: CDR1 MDHEN, CDR2 SYDVKM. Trimming took off 7 bases at V and 6 bases at J, with 21 bases between the two ends. The CDR3 spans 15 residues. The CDR3 region is CASTKRGQTKAEAFF. Here the CDR3 DNA reads TGTGCCAGCACCAAACGTGGACAGACGAAGGCTGAAGCTTTCTTT.

The J gene is TRBJ2-1, the V gene TRBV10-2; 11 nucleotides match TRBD2. Germline CDR1 WSHSY, CDR2 SAAADI. There are 13 residues in the CDR3. V lost 4 bases, J lost 10 bases, and 3 bases stayed unmatched. CDR3 region: CASSVTSGMEQFF. CDR3 nucleotide sequence: TGCGCCAGCAGTGTGACTAGCGGGATGGAGCAGTTCTTC.

This chain connects TRBV30 to TRBJ1-1, with D unclear. The CDR3 covers 14 residues. Germline V lookup: CDR1 GTSNPN, CDR2 SVGIG (reference sequence). V gave up 5 bases and J gave up 0 bases, with 13 bases separating them. In DNA form, the CDR3 reads TGTGCCTGGCAAACGGGGAACATGAACACTGAAGCTTTCTTT. Translated: CAWQTGNMNTEAFF.

The rearrangement links TRBV27 to TRBJ2-2; D is possibly TRBD1 (6 bases). Germline CDR1 MNHEY, CDR2 SMNVEV (reference sequence). This CDR3 has 16 amino acids. Trimming took off 2 bases at V and 8 bases at J, with 18 bases between the two ends. In nucleotides, the CDR3 is TGTGCCAGCAGTTTAGGGTTGACAGGAATGTTTGGGGAGCTGTTTTTT. It is translated as CASSLGLTGMFGELFF.

The chain recombines TRBV11-3 with TRBJ2-7; no reliable D call. This CDR3 region has 15 residues. Between the trimmed V and J ends, which lost 1 base and 2 bases, there was a span of 12 bases. Germline values: CDR1 SGHNT, CDR2 YENEEA. The CDR3 is CASSLGAGETYEQYF. The CDR3 coding sequence is TGTGCCAGCAGCTTAGGCGCAGGCGAAACCTACGAGCAGTACTTC.

The gene calls are TRBV25-1 and TRBJ2-1, with TRBD1 as a possible D gene (5 bases). CDR3 length: 18 residues. Trimming took off 3 bases at V and 5 bases at J, with 23 bases between the two ends. Germline V gene data show CDR1 as MGHDK and CDR2 as SYGVNS. CDR3 nucleotide sequence: TGTGCCAGCAGTGAGCCGCTCCTCCGGCAGGGCAGAGACAATGAGCAGTTCTTC. This sequence encodes CASSEPLLRQGRDNEQFF.